This TCR beta chain appears in the sequencing data of a study of blood T cell repertoires in COVID-19. TCRdb's table, derived via immunoSEQ multiplex PCR, lists solely in-frame clones and lacks some. Among roughly 120,000 clones listed, around three quarters were seen once. The receptor's source is a woman between 55 and 75 years old with acute or convalescent COVID-19. Sequenced material: peripheral blood.

The chain's CDR3 is CASSVDSGGAPYNEQFF. CDR3 DNA: TGTGCCAGCAGCGTGGATAGCGGGGGGGCCCCCTACAATGAGCAGTTCTTC. This chain uses TRBV9 with TRBJ2-1; 11 nucleotides match TRBD2. Germline CDR1 reads SGDLS; CDR2 reads YYNGEE. The junction had 6 bases not matched to a gene; V was cut back by 2 bases and J by 2 bases. The CDR3 runs 17 residues.